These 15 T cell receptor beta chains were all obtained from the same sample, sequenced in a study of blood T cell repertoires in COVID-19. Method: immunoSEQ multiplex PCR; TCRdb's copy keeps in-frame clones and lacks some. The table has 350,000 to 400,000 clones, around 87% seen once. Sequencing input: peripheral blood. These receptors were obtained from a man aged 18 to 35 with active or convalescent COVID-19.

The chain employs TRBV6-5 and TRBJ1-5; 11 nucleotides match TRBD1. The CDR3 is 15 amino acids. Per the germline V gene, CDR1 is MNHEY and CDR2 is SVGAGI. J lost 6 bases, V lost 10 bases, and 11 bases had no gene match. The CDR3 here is CATEVGTGGVQPQHF. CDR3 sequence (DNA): TGTGCCACCGAAGTAGGGACAGGGGGTGTTCAGCCCCAGCATTTT.

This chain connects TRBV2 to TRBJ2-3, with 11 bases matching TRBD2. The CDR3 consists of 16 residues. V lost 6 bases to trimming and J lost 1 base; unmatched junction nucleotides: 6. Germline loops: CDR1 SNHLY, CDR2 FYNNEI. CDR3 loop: CASSSTSGGRTDTQYF. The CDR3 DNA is TGTGCCAGCAGCTCTACTAGCGGGGGCCGCACAGATACGCAGTATTTT.

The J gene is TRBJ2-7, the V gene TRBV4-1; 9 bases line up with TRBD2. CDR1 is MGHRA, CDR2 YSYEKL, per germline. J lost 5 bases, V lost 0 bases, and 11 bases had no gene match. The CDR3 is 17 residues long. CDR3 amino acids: CASSQDRTGGREHEQYF. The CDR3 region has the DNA TGCGCCAGCAGCCAAGATAGGACTGGCGGGAGGGAACACGAGCAGTACTTC.

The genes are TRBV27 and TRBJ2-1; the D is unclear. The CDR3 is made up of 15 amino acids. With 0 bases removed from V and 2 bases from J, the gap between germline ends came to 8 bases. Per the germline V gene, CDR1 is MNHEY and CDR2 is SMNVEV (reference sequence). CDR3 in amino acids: CASSLSGTPYNEQFF. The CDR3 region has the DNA TGTGCCAGCAGTTTATCGGGCACCCCCTACAATGAGCAGTTCTTC.

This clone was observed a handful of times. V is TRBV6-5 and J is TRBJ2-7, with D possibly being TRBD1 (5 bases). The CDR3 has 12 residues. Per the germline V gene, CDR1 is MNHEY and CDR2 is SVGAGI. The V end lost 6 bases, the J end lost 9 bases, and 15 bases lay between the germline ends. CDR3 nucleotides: TGTGCCAGCAGAGCCCCCAGGGTTGGGCAGTACTTC. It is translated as CASRAPRVGQYF.

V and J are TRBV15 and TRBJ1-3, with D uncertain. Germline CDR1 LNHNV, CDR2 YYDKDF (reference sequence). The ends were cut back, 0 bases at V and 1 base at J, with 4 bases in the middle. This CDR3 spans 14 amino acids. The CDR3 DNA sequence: TGTGCCACCAGCAGAGACAGTTCTGGAAACACCATATATTTT. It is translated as CATSRDSSGNTIYF.

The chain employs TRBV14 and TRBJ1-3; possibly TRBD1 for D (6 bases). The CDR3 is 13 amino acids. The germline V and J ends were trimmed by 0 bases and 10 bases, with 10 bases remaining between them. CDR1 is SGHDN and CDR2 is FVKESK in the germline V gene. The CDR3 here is CASSQDQRGTIYF. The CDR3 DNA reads TGTGCCAGCAGCCAAGATCAAAGGGGGACCATATATTTT. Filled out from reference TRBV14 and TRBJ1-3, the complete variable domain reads EAGVTQFPSHSVIEKGQTVTLRCDPISGHDNLYWYRRVMGKEIKFLLHFVKESKQDESGMPNNRFLAERTGGTYSTLKVQPAELEDSGVYFCASSQDQRGTIYFGEGSWLTVV.

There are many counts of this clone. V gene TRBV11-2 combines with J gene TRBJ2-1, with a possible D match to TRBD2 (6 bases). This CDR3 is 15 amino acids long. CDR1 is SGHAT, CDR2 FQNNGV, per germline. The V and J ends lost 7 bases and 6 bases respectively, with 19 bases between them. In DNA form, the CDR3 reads TGTGCCAGCACCATAGGAGGGTCTAGCACCAATGAGCAGTTCTTC. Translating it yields CASTIGGSSTNEQFF.

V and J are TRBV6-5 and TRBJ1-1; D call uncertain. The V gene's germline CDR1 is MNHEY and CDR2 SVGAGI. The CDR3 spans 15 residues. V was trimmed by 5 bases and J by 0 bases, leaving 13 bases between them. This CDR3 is CASSTLSAMNTEAFF. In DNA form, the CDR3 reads TGTGCCAGCAGTACCCTTAGCGCGATGAACACTGAAGCTTTCTTT.

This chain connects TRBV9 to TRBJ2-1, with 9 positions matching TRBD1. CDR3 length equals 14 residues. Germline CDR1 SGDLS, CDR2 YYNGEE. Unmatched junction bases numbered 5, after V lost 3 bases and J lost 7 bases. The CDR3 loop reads CASSAWDRENEQFF. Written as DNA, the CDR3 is TGTGCCAGCAGCGCATGGGACAGGGAGAATGAGCAGTTCTTC. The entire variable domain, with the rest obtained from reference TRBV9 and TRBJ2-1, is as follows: DSGVTQTPKHLITATGQRVTLRCSPRSGDLSVYWYQQSLDQGLQFLIQYYNGEERAKGNILERFSAQQFPDLHSELNLSSLELGDSALYFCASSAWDRENEQFFGPGTRLTVL.

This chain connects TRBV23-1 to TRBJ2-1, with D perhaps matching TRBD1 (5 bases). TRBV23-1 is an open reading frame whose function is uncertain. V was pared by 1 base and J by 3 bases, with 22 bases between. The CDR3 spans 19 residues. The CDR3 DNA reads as TGCGCCAGCAGTCAATGGGCAGGGCAAGGCCACGTTGTCTACAATGAGCAGTTCTTC. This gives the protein CASSQWAGQGHVVYNEQFF.

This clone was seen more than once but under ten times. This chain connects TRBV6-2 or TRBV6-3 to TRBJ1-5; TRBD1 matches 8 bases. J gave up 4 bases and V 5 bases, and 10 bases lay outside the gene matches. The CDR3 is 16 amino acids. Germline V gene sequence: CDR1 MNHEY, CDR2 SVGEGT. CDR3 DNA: TGTGCCAGCAGTCATTTTCGACAGGGGTTAAATCAGCCCCAGCATTTT. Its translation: CASSHFRQGLNQPQHF.

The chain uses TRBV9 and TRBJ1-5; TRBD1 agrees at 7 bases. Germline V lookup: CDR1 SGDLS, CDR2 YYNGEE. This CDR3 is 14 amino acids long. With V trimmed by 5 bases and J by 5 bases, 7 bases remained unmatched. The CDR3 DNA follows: TGTGCCAGCAGTCGCACAGGGGTGGATCAGCCCCAGCATTTT. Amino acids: CASSRTGVDQPQHF.

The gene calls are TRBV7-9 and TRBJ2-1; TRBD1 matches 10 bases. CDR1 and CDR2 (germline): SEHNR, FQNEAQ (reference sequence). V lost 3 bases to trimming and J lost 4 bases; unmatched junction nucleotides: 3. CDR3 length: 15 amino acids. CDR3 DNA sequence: TGTGCCAGCAGCTTCGGACAGGGGGGATACAATGAGCAGTTCTTC. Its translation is CASSFGQGGYNEQFF.

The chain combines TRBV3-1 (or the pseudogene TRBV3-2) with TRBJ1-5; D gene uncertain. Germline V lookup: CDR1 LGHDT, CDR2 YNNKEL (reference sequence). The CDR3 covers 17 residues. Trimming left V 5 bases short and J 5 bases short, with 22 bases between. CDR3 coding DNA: TGTGCCAGCAGCTGCGGTAATGCGGACTTGGGAGATCAGCCCCAGCATTTT. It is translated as CASSCGNADLGDQPQHF.